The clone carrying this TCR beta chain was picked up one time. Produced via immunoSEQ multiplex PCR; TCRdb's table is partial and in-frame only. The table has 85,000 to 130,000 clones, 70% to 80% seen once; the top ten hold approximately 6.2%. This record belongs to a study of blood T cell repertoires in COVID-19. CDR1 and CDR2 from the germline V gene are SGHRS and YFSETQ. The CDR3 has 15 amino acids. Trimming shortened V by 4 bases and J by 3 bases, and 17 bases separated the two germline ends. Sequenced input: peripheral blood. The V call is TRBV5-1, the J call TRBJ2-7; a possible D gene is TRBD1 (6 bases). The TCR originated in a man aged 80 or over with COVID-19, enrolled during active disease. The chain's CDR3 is CASSGSPGQIYEQYF. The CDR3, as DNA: TGCGCCAGCAGCGGATCCCCAGGACAGATCTACGAGCAGTACTTC.